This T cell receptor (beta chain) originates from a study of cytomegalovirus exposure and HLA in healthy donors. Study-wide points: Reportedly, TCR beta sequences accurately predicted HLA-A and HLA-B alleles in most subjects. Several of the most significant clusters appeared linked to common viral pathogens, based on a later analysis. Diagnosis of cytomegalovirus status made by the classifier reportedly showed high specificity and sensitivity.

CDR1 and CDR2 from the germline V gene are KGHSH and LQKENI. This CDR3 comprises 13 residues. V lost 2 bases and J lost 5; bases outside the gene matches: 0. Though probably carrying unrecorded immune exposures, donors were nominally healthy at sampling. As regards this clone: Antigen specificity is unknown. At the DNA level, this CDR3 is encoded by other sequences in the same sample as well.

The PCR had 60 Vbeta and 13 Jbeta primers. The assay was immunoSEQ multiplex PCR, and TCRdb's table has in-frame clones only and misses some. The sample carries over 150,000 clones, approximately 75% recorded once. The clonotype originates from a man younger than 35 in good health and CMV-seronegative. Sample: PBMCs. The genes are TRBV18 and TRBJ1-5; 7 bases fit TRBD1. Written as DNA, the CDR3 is TGTGCCAGCTCACCAACAGGGGATCAGCCCCAGCATTTT. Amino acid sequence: CASSPTGDQPQHF.